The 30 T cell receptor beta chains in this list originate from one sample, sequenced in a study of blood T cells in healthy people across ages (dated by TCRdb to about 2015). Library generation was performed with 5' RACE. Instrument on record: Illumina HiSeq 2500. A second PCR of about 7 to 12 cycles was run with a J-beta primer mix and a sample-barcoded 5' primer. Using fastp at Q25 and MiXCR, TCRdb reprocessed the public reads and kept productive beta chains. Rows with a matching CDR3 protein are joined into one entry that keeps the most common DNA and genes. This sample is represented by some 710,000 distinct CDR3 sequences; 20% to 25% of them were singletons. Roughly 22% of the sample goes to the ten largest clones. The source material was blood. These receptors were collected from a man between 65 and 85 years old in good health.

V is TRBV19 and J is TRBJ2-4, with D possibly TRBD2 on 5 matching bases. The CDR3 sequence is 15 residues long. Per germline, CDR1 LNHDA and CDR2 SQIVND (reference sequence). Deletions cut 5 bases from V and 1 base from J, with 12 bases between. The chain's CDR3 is CASSHRGVAKNIQYF. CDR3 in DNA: TGTGCCAGTAGTCATCGGGGAGTGGCCAAAAACATTCAGTACTTC. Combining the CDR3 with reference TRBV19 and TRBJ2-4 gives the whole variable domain DGGITQSPKYLFRKEGQNVTLSCEQNLNHDAMYWYRQDPGQGLRLIYYSQIVNDFQKGDIAEGYSVSREKKESFPLTVTSAQKNPTAFYLCASSHRGVAKNIQYFGAGTRLSVL.

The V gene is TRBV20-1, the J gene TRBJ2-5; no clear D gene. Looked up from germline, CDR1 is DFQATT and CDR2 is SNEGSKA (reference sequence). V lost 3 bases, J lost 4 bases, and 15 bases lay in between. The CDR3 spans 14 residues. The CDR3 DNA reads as TGCAGTGCTAGGGGGTGGCGCTGGGCAGAGACCCAGTACTTC. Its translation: CSARGWRWAETQYF.

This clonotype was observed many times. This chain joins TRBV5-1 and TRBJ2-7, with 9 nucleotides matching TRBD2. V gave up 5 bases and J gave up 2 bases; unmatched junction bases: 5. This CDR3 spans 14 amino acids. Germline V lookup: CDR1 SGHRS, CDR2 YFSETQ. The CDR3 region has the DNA TGCGCCAGCAGTGTGTCTAGCGGGACCTACGAGCAGTACGTC. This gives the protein CASSVSSGTYEQYV.

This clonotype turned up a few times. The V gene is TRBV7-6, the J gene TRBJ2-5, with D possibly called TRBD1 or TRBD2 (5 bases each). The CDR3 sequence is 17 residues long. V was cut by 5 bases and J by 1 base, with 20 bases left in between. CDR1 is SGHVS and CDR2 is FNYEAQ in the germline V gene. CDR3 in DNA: TGTGCCAGCAGCCCCCCATTAGGGATGGGACGCCAAGAGACCCAGTACTTC. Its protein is CASSPPLGMGRQETQYF.

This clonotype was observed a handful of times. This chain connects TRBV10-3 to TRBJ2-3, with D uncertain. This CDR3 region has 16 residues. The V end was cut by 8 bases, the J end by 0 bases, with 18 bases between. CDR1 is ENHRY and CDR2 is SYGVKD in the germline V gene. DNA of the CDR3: TGTGCCATCCTCAGGTCAGCCACTTCAAGCACAGATACGCAGTATTTT. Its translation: CAILRSATSSTDTQYF.

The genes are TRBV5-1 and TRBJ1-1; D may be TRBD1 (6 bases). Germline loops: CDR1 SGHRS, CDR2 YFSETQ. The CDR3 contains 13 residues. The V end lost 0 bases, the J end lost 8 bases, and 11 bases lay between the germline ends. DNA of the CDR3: TGCGCCAGCAGCTTGGCGCGCGACAGGGAAGCTTTCTTT. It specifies CASSLARDREAFF.

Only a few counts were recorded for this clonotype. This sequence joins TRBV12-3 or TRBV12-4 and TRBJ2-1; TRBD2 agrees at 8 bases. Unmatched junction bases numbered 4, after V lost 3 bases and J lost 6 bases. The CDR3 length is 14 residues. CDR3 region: CASSFSGVANEQFF. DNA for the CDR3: TGTGCCAGCAGTTTTAGCGGGGTCGCCAATGAGCAGTTCTTC.

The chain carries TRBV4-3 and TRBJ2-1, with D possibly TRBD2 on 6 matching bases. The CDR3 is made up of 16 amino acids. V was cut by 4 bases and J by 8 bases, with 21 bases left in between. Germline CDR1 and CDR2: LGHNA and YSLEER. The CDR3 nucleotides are TGCGCCAGCAGCCCGGGGACTGGATCGGTCGTTGATGAGCAGTTCTTC. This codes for CASSPGTGSVVDEQFF.

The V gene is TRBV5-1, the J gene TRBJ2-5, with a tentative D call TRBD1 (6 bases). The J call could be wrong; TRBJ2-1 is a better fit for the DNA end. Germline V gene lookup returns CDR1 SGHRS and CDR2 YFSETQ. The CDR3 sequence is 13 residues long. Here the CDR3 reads CASSPGDLGEQFF. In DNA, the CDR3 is TGCGCCAGCAGCCCAGGGGATTTAGGGGAGCAGTTCTTC.

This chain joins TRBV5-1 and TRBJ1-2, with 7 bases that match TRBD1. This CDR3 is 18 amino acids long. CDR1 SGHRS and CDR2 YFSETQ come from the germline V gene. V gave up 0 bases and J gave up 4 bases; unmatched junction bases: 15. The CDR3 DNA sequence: TGCGCCAGCAGCTTGGGAGGACTGTGGGAGAGGACAGGCTATGGCTACACCTTC. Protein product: CASSLGGLWERTGYGYTF.

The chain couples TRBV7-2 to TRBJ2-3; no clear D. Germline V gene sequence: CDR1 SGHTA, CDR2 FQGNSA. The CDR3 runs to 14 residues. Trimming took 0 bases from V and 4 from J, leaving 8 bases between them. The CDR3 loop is CASSLAMAPDTQYF. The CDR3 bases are TGTGCCAGCAGCTTAGCTATGGCCCCAGATACGCAGTATTTT.

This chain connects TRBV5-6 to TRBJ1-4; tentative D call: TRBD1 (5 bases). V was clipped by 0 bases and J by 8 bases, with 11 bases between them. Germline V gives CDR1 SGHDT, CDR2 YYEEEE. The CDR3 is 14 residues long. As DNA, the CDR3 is TGTGCCAGCAGCTTGGACAGGATCATCGAAAAACTGTTTTTT. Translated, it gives CASSLDRIIEKLFF. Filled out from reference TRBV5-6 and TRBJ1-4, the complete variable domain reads DAGVTQSPTHLIKTRGQQVTLRCSPKSGHDTVSWYQQALGQGPQFIFQYYEEEERQRGNFPDRFSGHQFPNYSSELNVNALLLGDSALYLCASSLDRIIEKLFFGSGTQLSVL.

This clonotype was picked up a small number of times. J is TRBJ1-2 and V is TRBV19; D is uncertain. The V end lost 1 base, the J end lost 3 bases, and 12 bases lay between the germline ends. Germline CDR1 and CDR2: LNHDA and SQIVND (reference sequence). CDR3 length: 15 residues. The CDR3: CASSIANARDYGYTF. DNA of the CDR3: TGTGCCAGTAGTATAGCTAACGCCAGAGACTATGGCTACACCTTC.

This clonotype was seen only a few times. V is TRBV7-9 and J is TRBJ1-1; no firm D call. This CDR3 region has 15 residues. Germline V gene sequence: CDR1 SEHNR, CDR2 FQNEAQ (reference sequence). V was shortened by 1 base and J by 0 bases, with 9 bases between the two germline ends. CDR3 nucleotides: TGTGCCAGCAGCTTAGGTGTAGCTATGAACACTGAAGCTTTCTTT. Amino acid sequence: CASSLGVAMNTEAFF.

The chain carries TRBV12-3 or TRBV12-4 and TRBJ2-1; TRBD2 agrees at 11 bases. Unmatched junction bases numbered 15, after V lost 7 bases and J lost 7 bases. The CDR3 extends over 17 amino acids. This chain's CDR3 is CASTSIAGGLRGNEQFF. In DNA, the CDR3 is TGTGCCAGCACTTCAATAGCGGGAGGGCTCCGTGGGAATGAGCAGTTCTTC.

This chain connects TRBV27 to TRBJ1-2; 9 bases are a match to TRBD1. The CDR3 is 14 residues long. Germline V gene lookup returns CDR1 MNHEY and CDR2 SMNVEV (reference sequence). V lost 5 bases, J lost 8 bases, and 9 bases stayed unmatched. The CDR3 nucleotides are TGTGCCAGCAGTCCCCGGGACAGGGCAGGAGGCTACACCTTC. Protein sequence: CASSPRDRAGGYTF.

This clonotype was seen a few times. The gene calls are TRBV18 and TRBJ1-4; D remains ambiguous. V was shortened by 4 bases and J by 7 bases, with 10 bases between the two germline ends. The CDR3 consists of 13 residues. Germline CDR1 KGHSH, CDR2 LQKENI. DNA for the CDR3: TGTGCCAGCTCACTGAGATTTAGTGAAAAACTGTTTTTT. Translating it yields CASSLRFSEKLFF.

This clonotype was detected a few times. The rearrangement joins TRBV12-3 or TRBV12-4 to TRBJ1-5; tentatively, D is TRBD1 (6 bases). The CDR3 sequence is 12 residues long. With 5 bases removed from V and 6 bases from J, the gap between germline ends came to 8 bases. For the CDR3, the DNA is TGTGCCAGCAGTACGGACAGTCAGCCCCAGCATTTT. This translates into CASSTDSQPQHF.

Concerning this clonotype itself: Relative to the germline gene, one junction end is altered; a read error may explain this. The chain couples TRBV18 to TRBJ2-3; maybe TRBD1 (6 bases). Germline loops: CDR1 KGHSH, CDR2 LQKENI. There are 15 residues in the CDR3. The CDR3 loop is CASSKTLQGTDTQCF. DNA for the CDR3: TGTGCCAGCTCAAAAACTCTACAGGGTACAGATACGCAGTGTTTT. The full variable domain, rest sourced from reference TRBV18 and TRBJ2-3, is NAGVMQNPRHLVRRRGQEARLRCSPMKGHSHVYWYRQLPEEGLKFMVYLQKENIIDESGMPKERFSAEFPKEGPSILRIQQVVRGDSAAYFCASSKTLQGTDTQCFGPGTRLTVL.

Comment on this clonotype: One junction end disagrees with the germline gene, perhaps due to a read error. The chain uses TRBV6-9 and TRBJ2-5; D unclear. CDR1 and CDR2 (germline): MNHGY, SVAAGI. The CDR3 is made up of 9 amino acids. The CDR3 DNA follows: TGTACCAGACAAGAGACCCAGTACTTC. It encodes CTRQETQYF.

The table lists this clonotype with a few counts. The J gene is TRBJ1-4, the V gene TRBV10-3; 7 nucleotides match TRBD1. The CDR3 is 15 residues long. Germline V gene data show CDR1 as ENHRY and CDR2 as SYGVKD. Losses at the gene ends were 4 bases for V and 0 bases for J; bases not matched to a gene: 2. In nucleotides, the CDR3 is TGTGCCATCAGTGGGGACAGTGCAACTAATGAAAAACTGTTTTTT. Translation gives CAISGDSATNEKLFF.

DNA of the CDR3: TGTGCCAGCAGTGAAGTTGGAAATGAGCAGTTCTTC. This sequence encodes CASSEVGNEQFF. The chain carries TRBV2 and TRBJ2-1; D unresolved. V was trimmed by 1 base and J by 7 bases, leaving 5 bases between them. Per germline, CDR1 SNHLY and CDR2 FYNNEI. The CDR3 spans 12 residues.

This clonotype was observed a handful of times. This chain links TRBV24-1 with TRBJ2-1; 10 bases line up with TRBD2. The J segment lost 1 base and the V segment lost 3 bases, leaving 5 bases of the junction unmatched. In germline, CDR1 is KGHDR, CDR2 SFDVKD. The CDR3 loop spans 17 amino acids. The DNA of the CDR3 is TGTGCCACCAGTGATGTCCTAGCGGGAGAATCCTACAATGAGCAGTTCTTC. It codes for CATSDVLAGESYNEQFF.

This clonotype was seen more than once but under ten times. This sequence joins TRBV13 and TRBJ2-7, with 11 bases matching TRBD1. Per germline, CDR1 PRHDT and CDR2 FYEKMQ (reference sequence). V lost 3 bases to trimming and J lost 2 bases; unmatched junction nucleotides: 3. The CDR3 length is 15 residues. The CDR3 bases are TGTGCCAGCAGCTTCGGGACAGGGGGGGCCTACGAGCAGTACTTC. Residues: CASSFGTGGAYEQYF.

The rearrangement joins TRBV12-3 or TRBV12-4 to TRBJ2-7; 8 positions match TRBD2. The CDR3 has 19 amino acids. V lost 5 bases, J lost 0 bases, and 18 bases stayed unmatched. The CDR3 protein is CASSPSSLAGSPSSYEQYF. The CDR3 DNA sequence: TGTGCCAGCAGTCCCTCTTCTTTAGCGGGGAGCCCGAGCTCCTACGAGCAGTACTTC.

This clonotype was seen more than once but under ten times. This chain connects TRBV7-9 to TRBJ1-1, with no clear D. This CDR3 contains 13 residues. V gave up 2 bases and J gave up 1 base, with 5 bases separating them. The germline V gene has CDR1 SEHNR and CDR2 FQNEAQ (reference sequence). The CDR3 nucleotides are TGTGCCAGCAGCTTATCGAAGAACACTGAAGCTTTCTTT. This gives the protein CASSLSKNTEAFF.

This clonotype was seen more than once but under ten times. The CDR3 region is CASSPNNVRSEAFF. The CDR3 DNA is TGTGCCAGCAGCCCGAATAATGTCCGGAGTGAAGCTTTCTTT. The gene calls are TRBV7-9 and TRBJ1-1, with unresolved D. Germline V gene sequence: CDR1 SEHNR, CDR2 FQNEAQ (reference sequence). Trimming removed 5 bases at V and 7 bases at J, with 17 bases between. This CDR3 is 14 amino acids long. The whole variable domain, remainder taken from reference TRBV7-9 and TRBJ1-1, is DTGVSQNPRHKITKRGQNVTFRCDPISEHNRLYWYRQTLGQGPEFLTYFQNEAQLEKSRLLSDRFSAERPKGSFSTLEIQRTEQGDSAMYLCASSPNNVRSEAFFGQGTRLTVV.

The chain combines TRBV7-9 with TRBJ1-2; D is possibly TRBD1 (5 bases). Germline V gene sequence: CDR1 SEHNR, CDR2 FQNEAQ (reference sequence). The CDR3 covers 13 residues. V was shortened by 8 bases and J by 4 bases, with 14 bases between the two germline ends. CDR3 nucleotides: TGTGCCAGCGCTGGTGGGGGAATCTATGGCTACACCTTC. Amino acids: CASAGGGIYGYTF. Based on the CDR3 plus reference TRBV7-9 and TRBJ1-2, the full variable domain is DTGVSQNPRHKITKRGQNVTFRCDPISEHNRLYWYRQTLGQGPEFLTYFQNEAQLEKSRLLSDRFSAERPKGSFSTLEIQRTEQGDSAMYLCASAGGGIYGYTFGSGTRLTVV.

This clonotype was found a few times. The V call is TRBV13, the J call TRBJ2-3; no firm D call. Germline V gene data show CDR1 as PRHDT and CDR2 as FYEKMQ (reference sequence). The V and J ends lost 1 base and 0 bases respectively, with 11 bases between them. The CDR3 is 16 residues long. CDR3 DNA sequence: TGTGCCAGCAGCTTAGCTGCGGTGCCAAGCACAGATACGCAGTATTTT. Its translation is CASSLAAVPSTDTQYF.

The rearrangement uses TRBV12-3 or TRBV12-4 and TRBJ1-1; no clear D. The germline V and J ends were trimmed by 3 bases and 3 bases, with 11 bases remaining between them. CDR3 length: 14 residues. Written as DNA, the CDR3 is TGTGCCAGCAGTTTGCAACCTGACCACACTGAAGCTTTCTTT. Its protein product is CASSLQPDHTEAFF.